This T cell receptor (beta chain) was identified in a study of T cell responses to AZD1222 COVID-19 vaccine. V gave up 1 base and J gave up 7 bases, with 14 bases separating them. The CDR3 length is 15 residues. Per germline, CDR1 SEHNR and CDR2 FQNEAQ (reference sequence). For this clone: Its matching antigen is unknown.

The repertoire was sequenced with immunoSEQ multiplex PCR; TCRdb's copy has only in-frame clones and lacks some. This table has around 200,000 clones, about 90% appearing once. Study-level findings and limits: Donors were largely white British and mainly female; clonal diversity was possibly underestimated.

The rearrangement joins TRBV7-9 to TRBJ2-1; D unresolved. This clonotype originated in an adult in good health. Specimen: peripheral blood, collected on day 0 of AZD1222 vaccination. The CDR3 sequence is CASSLGHGMGNEQFF. CDR3 nucleotides: TGTGCCAGCAGCTTAGGTCATGGGATGGGAAATGAGCAGTTCTTC. The complete variable domain, with remaining parts taken from reference TRBV7-9 and TRBJ2-1, reads DTGVSQNPRHKITKRGQNVTFRCDPISEHNRLYWYRQTLGQGPEFLTYFQNEAQLEKSRLLSDRFSAERPKGSFSTLEIQRTEQGDSAMYLCASSLGHGMGNEQFFGPGTRLTVL.